This TCR beta chain was sequenced during a study of T-cell memory formation after mild COVID-19. Study conclusions and caveats: The appearance of some responding clones in pre-infection memory suggested that cross-reactive memory joined.

The germline V gene has CDR1 MRHNA and CDR2 SNTAGT. The CDR3 totals 15 residues. Trimming pared 2 bases from V and 10 bases from J, leaving 18 bases between. Worth noting for this clonotype: Its antigen is unidentified.

TCRdb independently ran MiXCR on the 5' RACE reads; one entry per CDR3 protein. The table shows under 300,000 distinct CDR3 sequences, with around 8% occurring only once. This TCR was sampled from a man between 18 and 29 years old who had mild COVID-19 (a few samples of this study predate the infection). Cell type and time point are not known. The sequenced sample consisted of PBMCs or a T cell subset sorted from them (not recorded which). This chain connects TRBV6-4 to TRBJ2-1, with TRBD1 as a possible D gene (6 bases). The CDR3 loop reads CASSDPLLRGFEQFF. The CDR3 DNA reads TGTGCCAGCAGTGACCCTCTCCTCAGGGGATTCGAGCAGTTCTTC.